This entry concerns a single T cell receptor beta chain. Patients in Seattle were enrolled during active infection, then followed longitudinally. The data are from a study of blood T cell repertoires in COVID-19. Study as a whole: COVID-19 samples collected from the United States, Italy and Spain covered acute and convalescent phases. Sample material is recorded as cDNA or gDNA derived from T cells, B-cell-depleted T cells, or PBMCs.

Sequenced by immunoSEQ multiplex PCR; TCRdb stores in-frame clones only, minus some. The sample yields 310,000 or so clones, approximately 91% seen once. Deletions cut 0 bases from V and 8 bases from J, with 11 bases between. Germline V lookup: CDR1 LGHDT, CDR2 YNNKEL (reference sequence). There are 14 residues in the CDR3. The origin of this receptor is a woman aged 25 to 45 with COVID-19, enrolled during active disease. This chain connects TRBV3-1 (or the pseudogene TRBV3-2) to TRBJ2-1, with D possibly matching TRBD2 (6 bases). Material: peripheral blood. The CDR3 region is CASSQDRPSDEQFF. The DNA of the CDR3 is TGTGCCAGCAGCCAAGATCGGCCTAGCGATGAGCAGTTCTTC.